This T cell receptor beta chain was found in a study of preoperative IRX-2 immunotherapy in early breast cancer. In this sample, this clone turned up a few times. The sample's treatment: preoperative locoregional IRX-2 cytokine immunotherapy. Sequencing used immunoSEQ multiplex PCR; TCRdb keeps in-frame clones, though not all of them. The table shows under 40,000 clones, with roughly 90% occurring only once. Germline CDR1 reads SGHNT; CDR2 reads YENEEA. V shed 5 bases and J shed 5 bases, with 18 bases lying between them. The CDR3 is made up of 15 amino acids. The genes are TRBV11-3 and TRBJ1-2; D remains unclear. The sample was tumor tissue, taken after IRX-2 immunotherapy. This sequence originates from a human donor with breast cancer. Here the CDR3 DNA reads TGTGCCAGCAGCCTCGGATCCTCCCGGGGATATGGCTACACCTTC. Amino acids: CASSLGSSRGYGYTF.